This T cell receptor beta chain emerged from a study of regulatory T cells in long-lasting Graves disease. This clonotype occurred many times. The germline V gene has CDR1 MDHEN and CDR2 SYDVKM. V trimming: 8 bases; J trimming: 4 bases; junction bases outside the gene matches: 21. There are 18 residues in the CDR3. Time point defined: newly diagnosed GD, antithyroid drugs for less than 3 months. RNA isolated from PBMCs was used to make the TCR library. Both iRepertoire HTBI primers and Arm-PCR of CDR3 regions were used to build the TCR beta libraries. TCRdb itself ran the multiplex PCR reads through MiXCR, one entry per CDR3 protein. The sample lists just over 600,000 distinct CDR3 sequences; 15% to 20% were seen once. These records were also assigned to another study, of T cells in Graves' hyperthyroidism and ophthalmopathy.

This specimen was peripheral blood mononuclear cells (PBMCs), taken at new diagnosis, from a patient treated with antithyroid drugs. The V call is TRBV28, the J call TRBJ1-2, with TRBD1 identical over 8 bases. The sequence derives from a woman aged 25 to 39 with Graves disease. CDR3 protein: CASRQPGTGSSLSYGYTF. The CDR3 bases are TGTGCCAGCCGCCAACCTGGGACAGGATCCTCTCTTTCCTATGGCTACACCTTC.